The count of the clone carrying this T cell receptor beta chain is one. Antigen unknown. CDR1 is SGHTA and CDR2 is FQGNSA in the germline V gene. V shed 4 bases and J shed 8 bases, with 12 bases lying between them. CDR3 length: 13 amino acids. These data are taken from a study of T cell responses to AZD1222 COVID-19 vaccine. Only in-frame clones appear in the TCRdb table, and some are missing; sequencing was by immunoSEQ multiplex PCR. The profile shows some 150,000 clones, about 93% of them singletons. Findings and caveats of the study: Breadth and depth of Spike-specific TCRs rose after two AZD1222 doses. Among vaccine-associated CD4 TCRs, coverage spanned spike, with dominance at 160-218 and 743-854.

The receptor was derived from an adult who received the AZD1222 COVID-19 vaccine. This chain joins TRBV7-2 and TRBJ2-1; a possible D gene is TRBD2 (5 bases). This specimen consisted of peripheral blood, obtained 28 days after the second AZD1222 dose. CDR3 nucleotides: TGTGCCAGCAGCTCGTCTCCGGGGTATGAGCAGTTCTTC. Its translation: CASSSSPGYEQFF. Full variable domain (missing parts from reference TRBV7-2 and TRBJ2-1): GAGVSQSPSNKVTEKGKDVELRCDPISGHTALYWYRQSLGQGLEFLIYFQGNSAPDKSGLPSDRFSAERTGGSVSTLTIQRTQQEDSAVYLCASSSSPGYEQFFGPGTRLTVL.